This T cell receptor beta chain was captured by sequencing in a study of cytomegalovirus exposure and HLA in healthy donors. Study-level information: HLA-typed donors contributed around 85 million unique TCRs, which were held in an early data release.

Broader study findings: Many donors shared some public TCRs, even though most TCR sequences were rare. Researchers reported in a later analysis that a missense DCLRE1C variant was tied to TCR beta V- and J-gene trimming.

PCR primers comprised 60 Vbeta and 13 Jbeta primers. TCRdb's copy holds only in-frame clones and misses some; the assay was immunoSEQ multiplex PCR. The data contain over 95,000 clones, around 77% of them singletons. V gave up 1 base and J gave up 4 bases; unmatched junction bases: 9. The germline gives CDR1 SEHNR, CDR2 FQNEAQ (reference sequence). CDR3 length equals 17 residues. Turning to this clone: What it binds is not known.

The sequence was obtained from a man in his forties or fifties in good health and CMV-seronegative. Source material: PBMCs. The rearrangement links TRBV7-9 to TRBJ1-3; 8 bases fit TRBD1. The CDR3: CASSLVPPGQEGNTIYF. The CDR3 nucleotides read TGTGCCAGCAGCTTAGTTCCCCCGGGACAGGAGGGAAACACCATATATTTT. Looking up the rest from reference TRBV7-9 and TRBJ1-3 gives the full variable domain: DTGVSQNPRHKITKRGQNVTFRCDPISEHNRLYWYRQTLGQGPEFLTYFQNEAQLEKSRLLSDRFSAERPKGSFSTLEIQRTEQGDSAMYLCASSLVPPGQEGNTIYFGEGSWLTVV.